This T cell receptor (beta chain) originates from a study of blood T cell repertoires in COVID-19. The wider study: T cells, B-cell-depleted T cells, or PBMCs provided the cDNA or gDNA that served as material.

Original methodology: Amplification of reference gene primers provided the estimated nucleated cell counts. Data came from immunoSEQ multiplex PCR; TCRdb stores just in-frame clones and leaves some out. V, J and clone size reflect that table, while D and trimming were determined from the DNA. The sample carries approximately 230,000 clones, 70% to 90% recorded once. Trimming cost V 1 base and J 7 bases, with 7 bases left between them. This CDR3 spans 12 amino acids. The clonotype was recovered from a man aged 18 to 30 with active or convalescent COVID-19. V and J are TRBV12-3 or TRBV12-4 and TRBJ2-5; D remains unclear. Sequencing was done on a sample of peripheral blood. This chain's CDR3 is CASSLDKWTQYF. CDR3 DNA: TGTGCCAGCAGTTTAGACAAATGGACCCAGTACTTC.